The 14 T cell receptor beta chains presented below share a single source sample, sequenced in a study of lymphopenia after photon versus proton radiotherapy. The repertoire was sequenced with immunoSEQ multiplex PCR; TCRdb's copy has only in-frame clones and lacks some. This repertoire shows roughly 64,000 clones, roughly nine tenths found once; its top ten account for around 13%. Source: peripheral blood, taken from a patient treated with proton-based radiotherapy. Receptors were obtained from an elderly man with esophageal cancer.

CDR3 region: CASSQETARNYGYTF. Written as DNA, the CDR3 is TGCGCCAGCAGCCAAGAGACCGCCCGCAACTATGGCTACACCTTC. The chain recombines TRBV4-1 with TRBJ1-2; D unresolved. In germline, CDR1 is MGHRA, CDR2 YSYEKL. Trimming left V 0 bases short and J 2 bases short, with 10 bases between. CDR3 length equals 15 residues.

The chain links TRBV9 to TRBJ1-5; 8 bases align to TRBD1. Per the germline V gene, CDR1 is SGDLS and CDR2 is YYNGEE. The CDR3 covers 15 residues. After removal of 0 bases from V and 5 bases from J, the junction contained 4 bases not matched to a gene. The CDR3 sequence: CASSVGQGADQPQHF. For the CDR3, the DNA is TGTGCCAGCAGCGTAGGGCAGGGGGCAGATCAGCCCCAGCATTTT.

This clone was detected only once. The chain employs TRBV10-2 and TRBJ2-1, with 12 nucleotides matching TRBD2. This CDR3 spans 16 amino acids. Germline values: CDR1 WSHSY, CDR2 SAAADI. Trimming removed 3 bases from V and 4 bases from J; junction bases left unmatched: 4. The CDR3 loop reads CASSDPTSGRYNEQFF. CDR3 sequence (DNA): TGCGCCAGCAGTGACCCAACTAGCGGGAGGTACAATGAGCAGTTCTTC.

The chain has TRBV27 and TRBJ2-7; 9 nucleotides align to TRBD1. Germline V CDR1 and CDR2: MNHEY, SMNVEV (reference sequence). The trim removed 6 bases at V and 7 bases at J, leaving 13 bases unmatched. The CDR3 runs to 15 residues. The CDR3 loop is CASRGSGTGSREQYF. The DNA for the CDR3 is TGTGCCAGCAGGGGGTCCGGGACAGGGTCTCGGGAGCAGTACTTC.

The chain combines TRBV18 with TRBJ2-1; possibly TRBD2 for D (6 bases). The germline gives CDR1 KGHSH, CDR2 LQKENI. This CDR3 has 14 amino acids. Trimming removed 5 bases at V and 3 bases at J, with 11 bases between. As DNA, the CDR3 is TGTGCCAGCTCAAATAGCGGAGGCTACAATGAGCAGTTCTTC. The encoded protein is CASSNSGGYNEQFF.

The genes are TRBV7-9 and TRBJ2-3, with D perhaps assigned TRBD1 or TRBD2 (5 bases each). V gave up 6 bases and J gave up 2 bases, with 27 bases separating them. Germline lookup yields CDR1 SEHNR and CDR2 FQNEAQ (reference sequence). This CDR3 has 19 residues. CDR3 sequence (DNA): TGTGCCAGCAGTCCATCCGGGACCAGGGTTCTGGGCCTCACAGATACGCAGTATTTT. This gives the protein CASSPSGTRVLGLTDTQYF.

This chain uses TRBV14 with TRBJ1-4; D ambiguous. The CDR3 has 14 residues. V lost 0 bases and J 6 bases, leaving 8 bases between the germline ends. CDR1 SGHDN and CDR2 FVKESK come from the germline V gene. CDR3 sequence (DNA): TGTGCCAGCAGCCAAGATTCGACGTATGAAAAACTGTTTTTT. This codes for CASSQDSTYEKLFF. The entire variable domain, with the rest obtained from reference TRBV14 and TRBJ1-4, is as follows: EAGVTQFPSHSVIEKGQTVTLRCDPISGHDNLYWYRRVMGKEIKFLLHFVKESKQDESGMPNNRFLAERTGGTYSTLKVQPAELEDSGVYFCASSQDSTYEKLFFGSGTQLSVL.

The chain employs TRBV5-1 and TRBJ2-3, with 10 bases that match TRBD2. The CDR3 contains 17 residues. Losses at the gene ends were 3 bases for V and 1 base for J; bases not matched to a gene: 8. The germline V gene encodes CDR1 SGHRS and CDR2 YFSETQ. The DNA for the CDR3 is TGCGCCAGCAGCTCTATAACTAGCGGGATAGGCACAGATACGCAGTATTTT. Translated: CASSSITSGIGTDTQYF.

A note on this clone: In the same sample, other DNA sequences code for this CDR3. The chain combines TRBV11-3 with TRBJ2-7; 10 bases align to TRBD1. The V gene end was trimmed by 5 bases and the J gene end by 7 bases; junction bases not matched to a gene: 8. Germline V gives CDR1 SGHNT, CDR2 YENEEA. This CDR3 has 14 residues. CDR3 residues: CASSPGTGVGEQYF. The CDR3 DNA is TGTGCCAGCAGCCCCGGGACAGGGGTTGGAGAGCAGTACTTC.

This clone was seen a few times. The chain's CDR3 is CATSRDGMGAQPQHF. CDR3 in DNA: TGTGCCACCAGCAGAGACGGGATGGGCGCTCAGCCCCAGCATTTT. The rearrangement uses TRBV15 and TRBJ1-5, with no clear D. Trimming stripped 0 bases from V and 6 bases from J, with 12 bases between. CDR3 size: 15 residues. The germline CDR1 and CDR2 sequences are LNHNV and YYDKDF (reference sequence). The complete variable domain, with remaining parts taken from reference TRBV15 and TRBJ1-5, reads DAMVIQNPRYQVTQFGKPVTLSCSQTLNHNVMYWYQQKSSQAPKLLFHYYDKDFNNEADTPDNFQSRRPNTSFCFLDIRSPGLGDTAMYLCATSRDGMGAQPQHFGDGTRLSIL.

This chain connects TRBV6-5 to TRBJ2-7, with D uncertain. Trimming shortened V by 4 bases and J by 3 bases, and 13 bases separated the two germline ends. Germline V gives CDR1 MNHEY, CDR2 SVGAGI. The length of the CDR3 is 14 residues. The chain's CDR3 is CASSSSIGLYEQYF. As DNA, the CDR3 is TGTGCCAGCAGTTCGTCGATAGGCCTCTACGAGCAGTACTTC.

The chain links TRBV25-1 to TRBJ1-5; 7 positions agree with TRBD1. CDR3 length: 16 amino acids. The ends lost 1 base at V and 3 bases at J; junction bases unmatched: 6. Germline lookup yields CDR1 MGHDK and CDR2 SYGVNS. CDR3 DNA sequence: TGTGCCAGCAGTGAATTAGGGGGCAAACCCAATCAGCCCCAGCATTTT. It is translated as CASSELGGKPNQPQHF. The full variable domain, completed using reference TRBV25-1 and TRBJ1-5, is EADIYQTPRYLVIGTGKKITLECSQTMGHDKMYWYQQDPGMELHLIHYSYGVNSTEKGDLSSESTVSRIRTEHFPLTLESARPSHTSQYLCASSELGGKPNQPQHFGDGTRLSIL.

The chain couples TRBV11-2 to TRBJ2-6; 7 nucleotides agree with TRBD1. The CDR3 runs to 17 residues. V was clipped by 2 bases and J by 0 bases; unmatched bases: 4. Germline assignment: CDR1 SGHAT and CDR2 FQNNGV. The CDR3, as DNA: TGTGCCAGCAGCTTAAGGGGGCCCTTCTCTGGGGCCAACGTCCTGACTTTC. This sequence encodes CASSLRGPFSGANVLTF.

The chain joins TRBV4-1 to TRBJ2-2; unclear D gene. This CDR3 contains 11 residues. Germline CDR1 MGHRA, CDR2 YSYEKL. Between the trimmed V and J ends, which lost 4 bases and 4 bases, there was a span of 1 base. The CDR3 coding sequence is TGCGCCAGCAGCCGCACCGGGGAGCTGTTTTTT. As protein: CASSRTGELFF.